The clone carrying this T cell receptor beta chain turned up a few times. These data belong to a study of blood T cell repertoires in COVID-19. Study background: Researchers got acute and convalescent COVID-19 samples from the United States, Italy and Spain.

Repertoires were generated with immunoSEQ multiplex PCR, while TCRdb's copy carries only in-frame clones and drops some. The data show around 200,000 clones, around 87% seen once. Unmatched junction bases numbered 4, after V lost 5 bases and J lost 1 base. The CDR3 is made up of 15 amino acids. Germline V lookup: CDR1 LNHDA, CDR2 SQIVND (reference sequence). V is TRBV19 and J is TRBJ1-1; 10 bases are a match to TRBD1. Sequencing was carried out using peripheral blood. This TCR derives from a man aged 50 to 60 with acute or convalescent COVID-19. The CDR3 DNA reads as TGTGCCAGTAGTGGGCGGGACAGGGGGAACACTGAAGCTTTCTTT. It specifies CASSGRDRGNTEAFF. Using reference TRBV19 and TRBJ1-1 for the parts outside the CDR3, the full variable domain is DGGITQSPKYLFRKEGQNVTLSCEQNLNHDAMYWYRQDPGQGLRLIYYSQIVNDFQKGDIAEGYSVSREKKESFPLTVTSAQKNPTAFYLCASSGRDRGNTEAFFGQGTRLTVV.